Here is one T cell receptor beta chain with its context. This sample was included in a study of blood T cell repertoires in COVID-19. Study background: From T cells, B-cell-depleted T cells, or PBMCs came the material, which was cDNA or gDNA.

Profiling relied on immunoSEQ multiplex PCR, and the TCRdb table lists in-frame clones only, not all of them. The table lists 150,000 to 200,000 clones, more than 85% of them singletons, with about 6.5% in the top ten. The sample comprised peripheral blood. This receptor was obtained from a woman older than 75 in a cohort sampled during active or convalescent COVID-19.

The DNA of the CDR3 is TGTGCCAGCAGTTTCCTCACAGGGGCCACGACCTACGAGCAGTACTTC. It codes for CASSFLTGATTYEQYF. V usage is TRBV28 and J usage is TRBJ2-7; 7 bases line up with TRBD1. The junction had 10 bases not matched to a gene; V was cut back by 3 bases and J by 2 bases. The CDR3 is 16 residues long. Germline CDR1 and CDR2: MDHEN and SYDVKM. The full variable domain, with the rest looked up from reference TRBV28 and TRBJ2-7, is DVKVTQSSRYLVKRTGEKVFLECVQDMDHENMFWYRQDPGLGLRLIYFSYDVKMKEKGDIPEGYSVSREKKERFSLILESASTNQTSMYLCASSFLTGATTYEQYFGPGTRLTVT.